This TCR beta chain was obtained from a study of technical replicates of blood from several donors. CDR1 is MGHRA and CDR2 is YSYEKL in the germline V gene. The CDR3 extends over 21 amino acids. V was clipped by 0 bases and J by 1 base; unmatched bases: 16. Here immunoSEQ multiplex PCR was the method, and the copy in TCRdb shows in-frame clones only, minus some. Of 51,000 or so clones in the sample, approximately 90% were seen once. The receptor was derived from a human donor in good health. Some clones in this sample may be carry-over from other donors' samples. Sequencing was performed on PBMCs. V usage is TRBV4-1 and J usage is TRBJ2-2, with 8 bases aligning to TRBD2. CDR3 residues: CASSQDPVFVSSGVNTGELFF. The CDR3 DNA reads as TGCGCCAGCAGCCAAGACCCTGTTTTTGTTAGTAGCGGGGTGAACACCGGGGAGCTGTTTTTT.